Sequencing of this TCR beta chain was carried out in a study of blood T cell repertoires in COVID-19. Overall study context: Samples representing acute and convalescent COVID-19 were sourced from the United States, Italy and Spain. T cells, B-cell-depleted T cells, or PBMCs provided the cDNA or gDNA that served as material.

Original handling: The authors estimated nucleated cell counts from reference gene primer amplification. The protocol was immunoSEQ multiplex PCR, while the TCRdb copy is restricted to in-frame clones and leaves out a portion. The DNA was the basis for D and trimming; V, J and clone size are from that table. The sample contains some 160,000 clones, around 90% of which appear only once. V shed 6 bases, J shed 3 bases, and the junction held 6 bases outside the gene matches. CDR1 is MNHEY and CDR2 is SVGEGT in the germline V gene. The CDR3 is 14 residues long. Material for sequencing was peripheral blood. The receptor was derived from a man between 60 and 75 years old with acute or convalescent COVID-19. V and J are TRBV6-2 or TRBV6-3 and TRBJ2-5; 8 bases are shared with TRBD2. The CDR3 is CASSTFGGEETQYF. The CDR3 nucleotides are TGTGCCAGCAGCACCTTCGGGGGGGAAGAGACCCAGTACTTC.